What follows is one T cell receptor beta chain and its context. Its matching antigen is unknown. Only in-frame clones appear in the TCRdb table, and some are missing; sequencing was by immunoSEQ multiplex PCR. In the table there are about 24,000 clones, around 88% of which are singletons. These data come from a study of T cells in localized non-small cell lung cancer. General study findings and limits: Uninvolved adjacent lung showed the highest T cell clonality, exceeding tumor. A median of 57 of the top 100 tumor clones appeared in adjacent lung, which was paired and uninvolved. Because sequencing included only one region (of the tumor), heterogeneity remains possible.

The germline V gene has CDR1 ENHRY and CDR2 SYGVKD. The CDR3 consists of 13 residues. V lost 5 bases to trimming and J lost 0 bases, with 8 bases between them. The input for sequencing was peripheral blood mononuclear cells, taken before any cancer treatment. The chain couples TRBV10-3 to TRBJ2-7; TRBD1 is a possible D gene (6 bases). The TCR was taken from a woman aged 35-75 years with stage III lung adenocarcinoma. CDR3: CAISPTGSYEQYF. The CDR3 region has the DNA TGTGCCATCAGTCCGACAGGCTCCTACGAGCAGTACTTC.